The subject of this entry is one T cell receptor beta chain. CDR3 length: 15 amino acids. Trimming cost V 1 base and J 3 bases, with 10 bases left between them. TCRdb itself ran the 5' RACE reads through MiXCR, one entry per CDR3 protein. The profile shows hundreds of thousands of distinct CDR3 sequences, around 10% of them singletons. The data stem from a study of T cells after yellow fever vaccination. Specimen: PBMCs, collected on the day of the first yellow fever vaccination. The clonotype comes from a young man who received the YFV17D yellow fever vaccine. The gene calls are TRBV12-3 or TRBV12-4 and TRBJ1-3; D remains ambiguous. CDR3 nucleotide sequence: TGTGCCAGCAGTTTAGGCGGGGAAGTTGGAAACACCATATATTTT. Amino acid sequence: CASSLGGEVGNTIYF.